The clone carrying this TCR beta chain was seen a few times. Clones were sequenced by immunoSEQ multiplex PCR, and TCRdb holds only the in-frame ones, with some missing. The sample comprises a few hundred thousand clones, 82% of which are singletons, and 3% to 3.5% rests with the top ten. This specimen belongs to a study of blood T cell repertoires in COVID-19. Study at large: COVID-19 samples collected from the United States, Italy and Spain covered acute and convalescent phases.

The CDR3 has 11 amino acids. Between the trimmed V and J ends, which lost 4 bases and 9 bases, there was a span of 10 bases. CDR1 SGHKS and CDR2 YYEKEE come from the germline V gene (reference sequence). The chain has TRBV5-5 and TRBJ1-2, with D possibly TRBD1 on 5 matching bases. This TCR came from a woman aged 60 to 75 who had recovered from COVID-19. Sequences were obtained from PBMCs or T cells enriched from blood (not recorded which). The CDR3 region has the DNA TGTGCCAGCAGCCCAGGGAATCGCTACACCTTC. Its translation: CASSPGNRYTF.